The 10 T cell receptor beta chains listed next were all sequenced from one sample in a study of blood T cell repertoires in COVID-19. The assay was immunoSEQ multiplex PCR, and TCRdb's table has in-frame clones only and misses some. The sample contains 350,000 to 400,000 clones, 85% to 90% of which appear only once. The sample consisted of PBMCs or T cells enriched from blood (not recorded which). The source of these receptors is a woman aged 25 to 39 with acute COVID-19.

The CDR3 loop is CASSFRQGLPGNTIYF. The CDR3 coding sequence is TGTGCCAGCAGCTTCAGACAGGGGCTCCCGGGGAACACCATATATTTT. The chain couples TRBV5-6 to TRBJ1-3, with 8 bases aligning to TRBD1. This CDR3 is 16 amino acids long. Looked up from germline, CDR1 is SGHDT and CDR2 is YYEEEE. V was clipped by 2 bases and J by 7 bases; unmatched bases: 11.

This clone was seen only once. CDR3 in amino acids: CASSGRGTEAFF. CDR3 in DNA: TGCGCCAGCAGCGGTAGGGGCACTGAAGCTTTCTTT. The genes are TRBV10-2 and TRBJ1-1; D is possibly TRBD1 (5 bases). Trimming took off 6 bases at V and 4 bases at J, with 9 bases between the two ends. Germline V lookup: CDR1 WSHSY, CDR2 SAAADI. There are 12 residues in the CDR3.

The chain uses TRBV5-1 and TRBJ2-1, with TRBD2 matching over 8 bases. The germline gives CDR1 SGHRS, CDR2 YFSETQ. The ends lost 1 base at V and 5 bases at J; junction bases unmatched: 14. The CDR3 is made up of 18 amino acids. This CDR3 is CASSLYVGGGLGDNEQFF. CDR3 sequence (DNA): TGCGCCAGCAGCTTGTACGTCGGCGGGGGGTTGGGTGACAATGAGCAGTTCTTC.

The chain joins TRBV2 to TRBJ2-3; 9 positions match TRBD2. CDR1 SNHLY and CDR2 FYNNEI come from the germline V gene. V lost 7 bases and J lost 4; bases outside the gene matches: 6. This CDR3 is 14 amino acids long. The CDR3: CASTKRGVADTQYF. CDR3 in DNA: TGTGCCAGCACAAAGCGGGGGGTGGCAGATACGCAGTATTTT.

The rearrangement joins TRBV2 to TRBJ2-7, with 8 bases lining up with TRBD1. The CDR3 totals 16 residues. V lost 7 bases and J lost 2; bases outside the gene matches: 13. The germline V gene has CDR1 SNHLY and CDR2 FYNNEI. DNA for the CDR3: TGTGCCAGCAAAGTGAATCCCAGGGGGCGGGCCTACGAGCAGTACTTC. Translation gives CASKVNPRGRAYEQYF.

This rearrangement joins TRBV27 to TRBJ2-1; D possibly corresponds to TRBD2 (7 bases). The CDR3 contains 16 residues. The V end lost 2 bases, the J end lost 5 bases, and 16 bases lay between the germline ends. From germline, CDR1 is MNHEY and CDR2 SMNVEV (reference sequence). The CDR3 reads CASSLPQVGGHNEQFF. CDR3 nucleotides: TGTGCCAGCAGTTTACCCCAGGTGGGGGGGCACAATGAGCAGTTCTTC.

This clone showed up just once. The chain recombines TRBV5-6 with TRBJ1-2; 10 nucleotides match TRBD1. The CDR3 has 15 amino acids. V shed 4 bases and J 4 bases; nucleotides not matched to a gene: 7. CDR1 SGHDT and CDR2 YYEEEE come from the germline V gene. CDR3 DNA: TGTGCCAGCAGCGTCCGGGACAGGGGCGGCTATGGCTACACCTTC. This encodes CASSVRDRGGYGYTF.

This clone was picked up a small number of times. The rearrangement joins TRBV7-3 to TRBJ1-6; 11 bases are a match to TRBD1. The CDR3 totals 17 residues. In germline, CDR1 is SGHTA, CDR2 FQGTGA. The ends lost 5 bases at V and 2 bases at J; junction bases unmatched: 5. The CDR3, as DNA: TGTGCCAGCAGCCGCTCGGGACAGGGGGCCTATAATTCACCCCTCCACTTT. It yields the protein CASSRSGQGAYNSPLHF.

This clone was picked up a small number of times. This sequence joins TRBV10-3 and TRBJ1-5; the D gene is possibly TRBD1 (5 bases). The germline V and J ends were trimmed by 0 bases and 5 bases, with 11 bases remaining between them. Germline V gives CDR1 ENHRY, CDR2 SYGVKD. This CDR3 spans 15 amino acids. The CDR3 region is CAISESAGWDQPQHF. CDR3 sequence (DNA): TGTGCCATCAGTGAGTCGGCAGGGTGGGATCAGCCCCAGCATTTT.

The chain combines TRBV2 with TRBJ2-1; the match to TRBD1 covers 10 bases. J lost 4 bases, V lost 6 bases, and 6 bases had no gene match. Germline V gene lookup returns CDR1 SNHLY and CDR2 FYNNEI. The CDR3 has 15 residues. The CDR3 is CASRDRGGLYNEQFF. The CDR3 coding sequence is TGTGCCAGCAGGGACAGGGGGGGCTTATACAATGAGCAGTTCTTC.